This TCR beta chain was recovered during a study of T-cell memory formation after mild COVID-19 (dated by TCRdb to about 2021). Looking at the study overall: Most TCR sequence clusters were specific to one of the two donors. In two donors, T-cell clones that expanded and contracted after mild COVID-19 were followed by sequencing TCRalpha and TCRbeta repertoires longitudinally. The cohort was made up of two young adult volunteers, one female and one male, who were previously healthy.

Ficoll-Paque density gradient centrifugation was the method used to isolate PBMCs. Study-wide conclusions, independent of this receptor: The detection of some responding clones in pre-infection memory suggests that pre-existing cross-reactive memory T cells joined the SARS-CoV-2 response. From day 15 to 85, contracting clones showed balanced CD4/CD8 phenotypes, whereas a second wave of clones that expanded from day 15 to 37 leaned towards CD4+. Contracting CD4+ clones were located mainly in the CM and EM memory subsets, whereas CD8+ clones were found to be enriched in EMRA. The study included only two mild cases, and larger cohorts that include severe cases with pre-infection samples were judged to be necessary. SARS-CoV-2 specificity of the second-wave clones peaking on day 37 was not confirmed.

Sequencer: Illumina NovaSeq 6000. TCRalpha and TCRbeta cDNA libraries were built by 5'RACE with constant-segment primers, adding sample barcodes and unique molecular identifiers. RNA was extracted from every sample with Trizol reagent. The libraries were amplified in two PCR steps, and the second step added a second sample barcode and Illumina TruSeq adapters. Sequencing of the libraries was done on an Illumina NovaSeq, producing 2 x 150 bp paired-end reads. The authors' analysis ran thus. Reads were demultiplexed and collapsed into UMI-guided consensus sequences with migec v1.2.7. With mixcr v2.1.11, UMI consensuses were aligned to TRA and TRB V and J templates and assembled into clonotypes. Clonotypes were classified as expanded or contracted when called significant by both edgeR and NoisET, with noise models trained on biological replicates. For edgeR calls, the cutoffs were a false discovery rate-adjusted p below 0.01 and a log2 fold-change threshold of 1. As an exploratory analysis of dynamics, PCA with hierarchical clustering was applied to max-normalized trajectories of the 1000 most abundant clonotypes. Each responding clone was given a CD4 or CD8 phenotype based on the CD4+ and CD8+ repertoires, which had been sequenced separately. TCRdb reworked the public reads: Q25 trimming with fastp, MiXCR clone assembly, productive beta chains retained. Each entry is one CDR3 protein sequence, shown with its most common DNA and genes. In this record, the V and J calls reflect TCRdb's handling and not the investigators' own analysis. For this sample there are 350,000 to 500,000 distinct CDR3 sequences; 20% appear just once. The top ten hold more than 8% of the sample.

With regard to this clonotype: The antigen it binds to is not known. Per-base quality was not reported, and no clone a single base away is much larger than it.

Trimming costs V 1 base and J 2 bases, and their ends lie 16 bases apart. CDR1 and CDR2 are drawn from the germline V gene (reference sequence): SEHNR, FQNEAQ. The CDR3 starts with the cysteine, ends with the phenylalanine, and has 17 residues. Only the CDR3 part of the read is kept: 51 bases, read in frame from the first base. Sequencing was performed on PBMCs or a T cell subset sorted from them (not recorded which). The receptor chain draws on TRBV7-9 and TRBJ2-3; TRBD2 is a possible D gene, resting on 6 matching bases. The origin of this receptor is an adult woman who had mild COVID-19 (a few samples of this study predate the infection). The sample titles of this study are shuffled in the database, so cell type and time point are left out; the donor was told from shared clones. The CDR3 protein: CASSLGVRDFYTDTQYF. Read as DNA, the sequence is TGTGCCAGCAGCTTAGGGGTACGGGACTTCTACACAGATACGCAGTATTTT.